Presented here are 25 T cell receptor beta chains from one specimen sequenced in a study of cytomegalovirus exposure and HLA in healthy donors. PCR involved 60 Vbeta and 13 Jbeta primers. Measured with immunoSEQ multiplex PCR; TCRdb has only the in-frame clones, and not every one. The sample table includes roughly 34,000 clones. The sequenced sample consisted of PBMCs. The receptors originated from a man aged 40-50 years in good health and CMV-seronegative.

To note about this clone: At one end, the junction sequence differs from germline, possibly due to a read error. The V and J genes are TRBV7-9 and TRBJ1-1, with a possible D match to TRBD1 (6 bases). Germline V gene lookup returns CDR1 SEHNR and CDR2 FQNEAQ (reference sequence). This CDR3 has 16 amino acids. The CDR3 is CASSLAPAGEDTEDFF. CDR3 nucleotide sequence: TGTGCCAGCAGCCTTGCCCCCGCAGGGGAAGACACTGAAGATTTCTTT.

The chain carries TRBV6-5 and TRBJ1-2, with 9 bases lining up with TRBD1. Germline values: CDR1 MNHEY, CDR2 SVGAGI. CDR3 length: 14 amino acids. The V segment lost 5 bases and the J segment 8 bases; nucleotides outside the gene matches: 9. CDR3 DNA: TGTGCCAGCAGTCAGGGGACAGGGATAAGCGGCTACACCTTC. This sequence encodes CASSQGTGISGYTF.

The CDR3 here is CASSESQVAGTDNEQFF. CDR3 nucleotide sequence: TGTGCCAGCAGTGAATCTCAGGTAGCGGGAACAGACAATGAGCAGTTCTTC. This chain links TRBV25-1 with TRBJ2-1, with 8 nucleotides matching TRBD2. The CDR3 is made up of 17 amino acids. V trimming: 1 base; J trimming: 5 bases; junction bases outside the gene matches: 10. The germline V gene has CDR1 MGHDK and CDR2 SYGVNS.

CDR3 region: CASSPFEGAPYNEQFF. As DNA, the CDR3 is TGTGCCAGCTCACCATTCGAGGGCGCGCCCTACAATGAGCAGTTCTTC. The V and J genes are TRBV18 and TRBJ2-1; a possible D gene is TRBD2 (5 bases). The CDR3 sequence is 16 residues long. Looked up from germline, CDR1 is KGHSH and CDR2 is LQKENI. V was clipped by 2 bases and J by 2 bases, with 13 bases between them.

The V gene is TRBV27, the J gene TRBJ1-5, with D perhaps TRBD1 (5 bases). The germline gives CDR1 MNHEY, CDR2 SMNVEV (reference sequence). The germline V and J ends were trimmed by 3 bases and 3 bases, with 15 bases remaining between them. The length of the CDR3 is 16 residues. The CDR3 nucleotides are TGTGCCAGCAGTTTTACAGGTACAAGCTTCAATCAGCCCCAGCATTTT. Its protein product is CASSFTGTSFNQPQHF.

The chain has TRBV4-1 and TRBJ2-7; tentative D call: TRBD1 (6 bases). V was trimmed by 3 bases and J by 2 bases, leaving 14 bases between them. The germline gives CDR1 MGHRA, CDR2 YSYEKL. The CDR3 has 15 residues. CDR3 sequence reads: CASSQEGQLTYEQYF. The CDR3 nucleotides read TGCGCCAGCAGCCAGGAAGGACAGCTGACCTACGAGCAGTACTTC.

The chain combines TRBV29-1 with TRBJ2-3, with 8 nucleotides matching TRBD1. The CDR3 extends over 14 amino acids. CDR1 and CDR2 (germline): SQVTM, ANQGSEA. The V segment lost 0 bases and the J segment 4 bases; nucleotides outside the gene matches: 3. The CDR3 spells CSVEDRGRADTQYF. The CDR3 nucleotides read TGCAGCGTTGAAGACAGGGGGCGTGCAGATACGCAGTATTTT.

The chain carries TRBV27 and TRBJ2-5; 7 nucleotides match TRBD2. Trimming took 8 bases from V and 5 from J; bases not matched to a gene: 8. This CDR3 is 13 amino acids long. Germline lookup yields CDR1 MNHEY and CDR2 SMNVEV (reference sequence). The CDR3 region has the DNA TGTGCCAGCCGAATTCAGGGAGGGGAGACCCAGTACTTC. This encodes CASRIQGGETQYF.

The rearrangement links TRBV6-1 to TRBJ2-2; D might be TRBD1 (6 bases). Trimming took 5 bases from V and 6 from J, leaving 16 bases between them. Germline CDR1 reads MNHNS; CDR2 reads SASEGT. This CDR3 comprises 15 residues. The CDR3 DNA reads TGTGCCAGCAGTCAGGACAGAGGTTGGGCCGGGGAGCTGTTTTTT. This gives the protein CASSQDRGWAGELFF.

The gene calls are TRBV7-2 and TRBJ2-6; 7 positions match TRBD1. Looked up from germline, CDR1 is SGHTA and CDR2 is FQGNSA. There are 19 residues in the CDR3. With V trimmed by 6 bases and J by 0 bases, 14 bases remained unmatched. CDR3 coding DNA: TGTGCCAGCAGGACTTATAGGGGGCTCCTCACCTCTGGGGCCAACGTCCTGACTTTC. Amino acids: CASRTYRGLLTSGANVLTF.

The chain joins TRBV5-1 to TRBJ2-2; 7 bases are shared with TRBD2. Germline CDR1 is SGHRS and CDR2 is YFSETQ. After removal of 0 bases from V and 6 bases from J, the junction contained 8 bases not matched to a gene. This CDR3 has 16 amino acids. CDR3 DNA sequence: TGCGCCAGCAGCTTGGAAGGCGGGAGCGGGGCCGGGGAGCTGTTTTTT. It specifies CASSLEGGSGAGELFF.

The chain uses TRBV30 and TRBJ1-3, with D uncertain. The germline gives CDR1 GTSNPN, CDR2 SVGIG (reference sequence). This CDR3 contains 11 residues. The germline V and J ends were trimmed by 2 bases and 5 bases, with 4 bases remaining between them. CDR3 nucleotide sequence: TGTGCCTGGAGTACTCGAAACACCATATATTTT. It yields the protein CAWSTRNTIYF.

The chain combines TRBV19 with TRBJ1-4; D gene uncertain. The germline V gene encodes CDR1 LNHDA and CDR2 SQIVND (reference sequence). The CDR3 has 16 residues. V lost 2 bases and J 0 bases, leaving 10 bases between the germline ends. The CDR3 region has the DNA TGTGCCAGTAGTATATTTGGCCAGGCAACTAATGAAAAACTGTTTTTT. This gives the protein CASSIFGQATNEKLFF.

The gene calls are TRBV10-1 and TRBJ1-1; 9 positions match TRBD1. With V trimmed by 3 bases and J by 5 bases, 10 bases remained unmatched. The length of the CDR3 is 16 residues. CDR1 and CDR2 (germline): WNHNN, SYGVQD (reference sequence). CDR3 loop: CASSDPTGGVDTEAFF. CDR3 sequence (DNA): TGCGCCAGCAGTGACCCGACAGGGGGGGTAGATACTGAAGCTTTCTTT.

This chain joins TRBV19 and TRBJ1-3; D is unresolved. Deletions cut 4 bases from V and 0 bases from J, with 7 bases between. Germline V gives CDR1 LNHDA, CDR2 SQIVND (reference sequence). This CDR3 is built from 14 residues. CDR3 in DNA: TGTGCCAGTAGTACAACAGCCTCTGGAAACACCATATATTTT. Translation: CASSTTASGNTIYF.

V gene TRBV19 combines with J gene TRBJ2-1, with 7 bases fitting TRBD2. The germline gives CDR1 LNHDA, CDR2 SQIVND (reference sequence). The junction had 10 bases not matched to a gene; V was cut back by 5 bases and J by 9 bases. This CDR3 has 14 residues. CDR3 amino acids: CASSGAGAISEQFF. The CDR3 coding sequence is TGTGCCAGTAGTGGGGCGGGAGCCATCAGTGAGCAGTTCTTC.

With regard to this clone: It is likely a read error, because the conserved phenylalanine at the end of the CDR3 is missing. No DNA is shown, since the ends of the CDR3 on it are uncertain; the CDR3 is the one TCRdb lists. The chain links TRBV10-3 to TRBJ2-7; TRBD2, the D gene given by the table, was not confirmed from the DNA. Germline-derived CDR1 and CDR2 are ENHRY and SYGVKD. The CDR3 region is 8 residues in length, termini included. CDR3 loop: CAIRPGTI.

The CDR3 reads CASSRTTGSFSYEQYF. In DNA, the CDR3 is TGTGCCAGCAGTCGGACGACAGGGTCGTTCTCCTACGAGCAGTACTTC. J is TRBJ2-7 and V is TRBV7-2, with 7 bases lining up with TRBD1. CDR3 size: 16 residues. V was clipped by 6 bases and J by 0 bases; unmatched bases: 11. The V gene's germline CDR1 is SGHTA and CDR2 FQGNSA.

J is TRBJ2-1 and V is TRBV7-2; D may be TRBD2 (5 bases). V lost 3 bases and J 7 bases, leaving 10 bases between the germline ends. Germline lookup yields CDR1 SGHTA and CDR2 FQGNSA. The CDR3 loop spans 13 amino acids. Here the CDR3 reads CASSFFSGNEQFF. As DNA, the CDR3 is TGTGCCAGCAGCTTTTTTTCGGGAAATGAGCAGTTCTTC.

The chain is built from TRBV11-2 and TRBJ2-3; 13 bases are shared with TRBD2. Trimming cost V 2 bases and J 0 bases; bases outside gene matches: 5. This CDR3 spans 18 amino acids. Germline values: CDR1 SGHAT, CDR2 FQNNGV. In DNA, the CDR3 is TGTGCCAGCAGCTTAAGGGGACTAGCGGGAACTAGCACAGATACGCAGTATTTT. It is translated as CASSLRGLAGTSTDTQYF.

This sequence joins TRBV30 and TRBJ2-3; TRBD1 matches at 7 bases. V lost 2 bases, J lost 4 bases, and 6 bases stayed unmatched. The germline gives CDR1 GTSNPN, CDR2 SVGIG (reference sequence). The CDR3 spans 14 residues. Here the CDR3 reads CAWSFGQAADTQYF. For the CDR3, the DNA is TGTGCCTGGAGTTTCGGACAGGCGGCAGATACGCAGTATTTT.

The chain links TRBV6-5 to TRBJ2-7; 11 bases are a match to TRBD2. Trimming removed 5 bases from V and 3 bases from J; junction bases left unmatched: 6. The CDR3 totals 15 residues. Germline assignment: CDR1 MNHEY and CDR2 SVGAGI. The CDR3, as DNA: TGTGCCAGCAGTGGACTAGCGGGTGTAGACTACGAGCAGTACTTC. Translated, it gives CASSGLAGVDYEQYF.

The CDR3 sequence: CASSGQEETQYF. The CDR3 DNA sequence: TGTGCCAGCAGCGGGCAAGAAGAGACCCAGTACTTC. The chain recombines TRBV14 with TRBJ2-5; D gene ambiguous. Trimming shortened V by 5 bases and J by 3 bases, and 7 bases separated the two germline ends. Germline CDR1 and CDR2: SGHDN and FVKESK. This CDR3 is built from 12 residues.

Considering frequency, this clone is medium-sized. The chain couples TRBV4-2 to TRBJ1-1; TRBD1 might be the D (6 bases). This CDR3 contains 14 residues. Germline V gives CDR1 LGHNA, CDR2 YNFKEQ. V was cut by 1 base and J by 2 bases, with 8 bases left in between. As DNA, the CDR3 is TGTGCCAGCAGCCAAGGGACAGAAAACACTGAAGCTTTCTTT. Translated, it gives CASSQGTENTEAFF.

V usage is TRBV6-5 and J usage is TRBJ2-7, with D hard to call. CDR1 is MNHEY and CDR2 is SVGAGI in the germline V gene. The CDR3 loop spans 16 amino acids. V was clipped by 0 bases and J by 3 bases, with 15 bases between them. The CDR3 DNA follows: TGTGCCAGCAGTTACTCGAGTGGCAGGTTGGGCTACGAGCAGTACTTC. It translates to CASSYSSGRLGYEQYF.